Sequencing of this TCR beta chain was carried out in a study of T cells expressing NK-cell markers. Study-level findings and limits: Several donors likewise had their CD3+CD56-NKG2C+ fraction led by these clonotypes. Roughly 1.0-8% of CD8+ T cells in more than 5 donors belonged to dominant NKG2C+ clonotypes. Specificity for HCMV among expanded NKG2C+ T cell clones was not established.

The CDR3 sequence is 15 residues long. Reprocessing the 5' RACE reads, TCRdb reports a single entry for every CDR3 protein and omits DNA. The sample holds about 110,000 distinct CDR3 sequences. About this clonotype: As yet, its antigen is unknown.

The receptor comes from a woman between 18 and 69 years old in good health. The gene calls are TRBV12-3 or TRBV12-4 and TRBJ2-5; the TRBD1 assignment by TCRdb is unverifiable without DNA. Sequencing used blood T cells: a sorted CD56 or NKG2C T cell subset, CD4+ or CD8+ T cells, or bulk PBMC T cells (not recorded which). The CDR3 reads CASSSDSDTPETQYF.